The next 30 T cell receptor beta chains were all read from a single sample in a study of shared clonotypes between healthy human individuals. Data came from immunoSEQ multiplex PCR; TCRdb stores just in-frame clones and leaves some out. Here the sample spans 2 million to 3 million clones, roughly 93% being singletons. The sequenced material came from naive CD4+ T cells from PBMCs. Subset here: CD45RA+ positively selected. These receptors were taken from a man aged 18-30 years in good health. Some clones in this sample may be carry-over from other donors' samples.

The gene calls are TRBV5-1 and TRBJ1-1, with 7 bases matching TRBD1. V trimming: 3 bases; J trimming: 10 bases; junction bases outside the gene matches: 12. Germline CDR1 SGHRS, CDR2 YFSETQ. This CDR3 has 14 residues. The CDR3 protein is CASSSGQAMGPAFF. DNA of the CDR3: TGCGCCAGCAGCTCCGGACAGGCTATGGGTCCAGCTTTCTTT.

The V gene is TRBV15, the J gene TRBJ2-5; D ambiguous. Looked up from germline, CDR1 is LNHNV and CDR2 is YYDKDF (reference sequence). V lost 1 base and J 0 bases, leaving 12 bases between the germline ends. The CDR3 is made up of 16 amino acids. The CDR3 DNA is TGTGCCACCAGCAGAGGGGTCGGAGCGTACCAAGAGACCCAGTACTTC. This codes for CATSRGVGAYQETQYF.

The genes are TRBV7-3 and TRBJ2-1; the match to TRBD2 covers 13 bases. V shed 5 bases, J shed 10 bases, and the junction held 26 bases outside the gene matches. Germline CDR1 is SGHTA and CDR2 is FQGTGA. This CDR3 region has 21 residues. The CDR3 reads CASSLGRLDGTSGILGWEQFF. The CDR3 nucleotides are TGTGCCAGCAGCCTGGGGCGACTAGACGGGACTAGCGGGATTCTTGGGTGGGAGCAGTTCTTC.

This rearrangement joins TRBV5-1 to TRBJ2-1; 8 bases are a match to TRBD2. The germline CDR1 and CDR2 sequences are SGHRS and YFSETQ. Unmatched junction bases numbered 12, after V lost 4 bases and J lost 6 bases. The CDR3 contains 16 residues. CDR3 bases: TGCGCCAGCAGCCACCCGGGGAGCGGGAGTGCCAATGAGCAGTTCTTC. This codes for CASSHPGSGSANEQFF.

In regard to this clone: Other nucleotide sequences in the sample specify the same CDR3. The V gene is TRBV9, the J gene TRBJ2-1; unclear D gene. The CDR3 runs to 13 residues. Per germline, CDR1 SGDLS and CDR2 YYNGEE. V shed 0 bases and J shed 7 bases, with 8 bases lying between them. As DNA, the CDR3 is TGTGCCAGCAGCGTAGCTTCGTTTAATGAGCAGTTCTTC. It codes for CASSVASFNEQFF.

The chain uses TRBV2 and TRBJ2-5; D is unresolved. The CDR3 totals 16 residues. Germline CDR1 SNHLY, CDR2 FYNNEI. The V end was cut by 1 base, the J end by 2 bases, with 14 bases between. Here the CDR3 reads CASSEGLAAAQETQYF. CDR3 nucleotides: TGTGCCAGCAGTGAAGGTTTGGCTGCCGCACAAGAGACCCAGTACTTC.

Of note for this clone: The same CDR3 arises from other DNA sequences in this sample as well. This chain connects TRBV19 to TRBJ2-5, with D possibly called TRBD1 or TRBD2 (5 bases each). Trimming left V 3 bases short and J 5 bases short, with 7 bases between. CDR3 length: 12 amino acids. The germline V gene has CDR1 LNHDA and CDR2 SQIVND (reference sequence). CDR3 region: CASSIRGETQYF. CDR3 bases: TGTGCCAGTAGTATCCGGGGCGAGACCCAGTACTTC.

The V and J genes are TRBV28 and TRBJ2-7; a possible D gene is TRBD2 (5 bases). Trimming pared 1 base from V and 2 bases from J, leaving 12 bases between. This CDR3 region has 15 residues. The V gene's germline CDR1 is MDHEN and CDR2 SYDVKM. CDR3 nucleotide sequence: TGTGCCAGCAGTTTATCTTTTTTAGCGCCCTACGAGCAGTACTTC. Translated: CASSLSFLAPYEQYF.

The chain uses TRBV9 and TRBJ2-1; 10 nucleotides line up with TRBD1. Germline lookup yields CDR1 SGDLS and CDR2 YYNGEE. The ends lost 4 bases at V and 2 bases at J; junction bases unmatched: 6. The CDR3 contains 16 residues. CDR3 in amino acids: CASSHRGQGAYNEQFF. The CDR3 region has the DNA TGTGCCAGCAGCCACCGCGGACAGGGGGCCTACAATGAGCAGTTCTTC. Full variable domain (outside the CDR3, taken from reference TRBV9 and TRBJ2-1): DSGVTQTPKHLITATGQRVTLRCSPRSGDLSVYWYQQSLDQGLQFLIQYYNGEERAKGNILERFSAQQFPDLHSELNLSSLELGDSALYFCASSHRGQGAYNEQFFGPGTRLTVL.

This chain joins TRBV28 and TRBJ1-3; D is unresolved. V shed 3 bases and J shed 2 bases, with 5 bases lying between them. CDR3 length equals 13 residues. Germline lookup yields CDR1 MDHEN and CDR2 SYDVKM. The CDR3 loop reads CASSLAAGNTIYF. CDR3 DNA sequence: TGTGCCAGCAGTTTGGCAGCTGGAAACACCATATATTTT. Looking up the rest from reference TRBV28 and TRBJ1-3 gives the full variable domain: DVKVTQSSRYLVKRTGEKVFLECVQDMDHENMFWYRQDPGLGLRLIYFSYDVKMKEKGDIPEGYSVSREKKERFSLILESASTNQTSMYLCASSLAAGNTIYFGEGSWLTVV.

The chain uses TRBV2 and TRBJ1-1; 9 bases are shared with TRBD1. Germline loops: CDR1 SNHLY, CDR2 FYNNEI. The CDR3 is 16 amino acids. Trimming at V came to 2 bases and at J to 5 bases, leaving 9 bases not matched to a gene. CDR3 loop: CASSELGQGKGTEAFF. The CDR3, as DNA: TGTGCCAGCAGTGAACTAGGACAGGGGAAAGGTACTGAAGCTTTCTTT. Full variable domain (missing parts from reference TRBV2 and TRBJ1-1): EPEVTQTPSHQVTQMGQEVILRCVPISNHLYFYWYRQILGQKVEFLVSFYNNEISEKSEIFDDQFSVERPDGSNFTLKIRSTKLEDSAMYFCASSELGQGKGTEAFFGQGTRLTVV.

This chain connects TRBV7-2 to TRBJ1-2; D remains ambiguous. The CDR3 contains 15 residues. The V end was cut by 0 bases, the J end by 3 bases, with 11 bases between. CDR1 is SGHTA and CDR2 is FQGNSA in the germline V gene. This chain's CDR3 is CASSLAWQSDYGYTF. The CDR3 DNA reads TGTGCCAGCAGCTTAGCGTGGCAATCGGACTATGGCTACACCTTC.

The table lists this clone with a count of one. This chain uses TRBV7-7 with TRBJ2-2; 9 bases are shared with TRBD2. Germline V gene data show CDR1 as SSHAT and CDR2 as FNYEAQ (reference sequence). CDR3 length equals 16 residues. The J segment lost 4 bases and the V segment lost 5 bases, leaving 8 bases of the junction unmatched. CDR3 bases: TGTGCCAGCAGCGACCGCGTAGCGGGAGTCACCGGGGAGCTGTTTTTT. Translated: CASSDRVAGVTGELFF.

This clone came up once. J is TRBJ1-1 and V is TRBV4-3, with a tentative D call TRBD1 (6 bases). This CDR3 has 15 residues. The V end lost 0 bases, the J end lost 4 bases, and 12 bases lay between the germline ends. CDR1 is LGHNA, CDR2 YSLEER, per germline. CDR3: CASSQDVGGSTEAFF. In nucleotides, the CDR3 is TGCGCCAGCAGCCAAGATGTAGGGGGAAGCACTGAAGCTTTCTTT.

The CDR3 spells CASSVAGPAWSSYNEQFF. CDR3 nucleotides: TGTGCCAGCAGTGTGGCGGGACCAGCGTGGAGCTCCTACAATGAGCAGTTCTTC. The gene calls are TRBV6-1 and TRBJ2-1, with TRBD2 as a possible D gene (6 bases). The CDR3 totals 18 residues. Germline assignment: CDR1 MNHNS and CDR2 SASEGT. V was pared by 4 bases and J by 0 bases, with 19 bases between.

The chain combines TRBV25-1 with TRBJ1-5, with D unresolved. The CDR3 is 12 amino acids. CDR1 MGHDK and CDR2 SYGVNS come from the germline V gene. Trimming took 5 bases from V and 9 from J, leaving 11 bases between them. The CDR3 here is CASSPPEGPQHF. Here the CDR3 DNA reads TGTGCCAGCAGTCCACCGGAGGGGCCCCAGCATTTT.

The chain links TRBV5-4 to TRBJ2-6; D is undetermined. This CDR3 contains 19 residues. The germline V gene has CDR1 SGHNT and CDR2 YYREEE (reference sequence). V lost 0 bases to trimming and J lost 0 bases, with 16 bases between them. For the CDR3, the DNA is TGTGCCAGCAGCTTGGGGTCCTTGGGGTTGGCCTCTGGGGCCAACGTCCTGACTTTC. It yields the protein CASSLGSLGLASGANVLTF.

Comments on this clone: Other DNA sequences of this sample code for an identical CDR3. The J gene is TRBJ1-4, the V gene TRBV20-1, with D possibly being TRBD1 (5 bases). V lost 6 bases, J lost 8 bases, and 10 bases lay in between. This CDR3 contains 11 residues. Per germline, CDR1 DFQATT and CDR2 SNEGSKA (reference sequence). The CDR3: CSAGTGEKLFF. The CDR3 DNA reads TGCAGTGCGGGGACTGGGGAAAAACTGTTTTTT.

As for this clone: Other DNA sequences of this sample code for an identical CDR3. V usage is TRBV4-1 and J usage is TRBJ2-3, with D hard to call. The CDR3 spans 13 residues. Trimming left V 0 bases short and J 4 bases short, with 5 bases between. Germline-derived CDR1 and CDR2 are MGHRA and YSYEKL. The CDR3 here is CASSQDSADTQYF. The CDR3 nucleotides are TGCGCCAGCAGCCAAGATTCGGCAGATACGCAGTATTTT.

The chain links TRBV10-3 to TRBJ2-3, with 15 bases lining up with TRBD2. J lost 6 bases, V lost 10 bases, and 11 bases had no gene match. Germline V gene lookup returns CDR1 ENHRY and CDR2 SYGVKD. The CDR3 runs to 16 residues. The CDR3 protein is CATTPGLAGGMDTQYF. CDR3 nucleotide sequence: TGTGCCACTACCCCGGGACTAGCGGGAGGAATGGATACGCAGTATTTT.

This clone was detected once. The chain carries TRBV27 and TRBJ2-1; weak D call: TRBD2 (5 bases). V gave up 5 bases and J gave up 5 bases, with 16 bases separating them. Looked up from germline, CDR1 is MNHEY and CDR2 is SMNVEV (reference sequence). The CDR3 contains 15 residues. CDR3 sequence (DNA): TGTGCCAGCAGTCCCGGGATCCGACTGCACAATGAGCAGTTCTTC. This translates into CASSPGIRLHNEQFF.

About this clone itself: The same CDR3 can be traced to other DNA sequences in this sample. The V gene is TRBV28, the J gene TRBJ2-5; perhaps D is TRBD1 or TRBD2 (5 bases each). CDR1 and CDR2 (germline): MDHEN, SYDVKM. The CDR3 length is 13 residues. The ends were cut back, 2 bases at V and 5 bases at J, with 9 bases in the middle. CDR3 region: CASSLGGEETQYF. DNA of the CDR3: TGTGCCAGCAGTTTAGGGGGTGAGGAGACCCAGTACTTC.

The chain uses TRBV14 and TRBJ2-1; 13 bases line up with TRBD2. The CDR3 totals 20 residues. After removal of 5 bases from V and 1 base from J, the junction contained 14 bases not matched to a gene. From germline, CDR1 is SGHDN and CDR2 FVKESK. The CDR3 loop is CASSYRMGTSGIWSYNEQFF. The CDR3, as DNA: TGTGCCAGCAGCTACCGGATGGGGACTAGCGGGATTTGGTCCTACAATGAGCAGTTCTTC. The full variable domain, completed using reference TRBV14 and TRBJ2-1, is EAGVTQFPSHSVIEKGQTVTLRCDPISGHDNLYWYRRVMGKEIKFLLHFVKESKQDESGMPNNRFLAERTGGTYSTLKVQPAELEDSGVYFCASSYRMGTSGIWSYNEQFFGPGTRLTVL.

This clone has just a few counts. This sequence joins TRBV29-1 and TRBJ1-1, with D uncertain. The germline V gene encodes CDR1 SQVTM and CDR2 ANQGSEA. V was clipped by 4 bases and J by 9 bases, with 9 bases between them. The CDR3 sequence is 10 residues long. In nucleotides, the CDR3 is TGCAGCGTTGTCGGGTCAAAAGCTTTCTTT. Translation gives CSVVGSKAFF.

This clone was found a few times. The chain combines TRBV30 with TRBJ1-5, with D maybe TRBD1 (5 bases). The CDR3 has 13 amino acids. Between the trimmed V and J ends, which lost 3 bases and 6 bases, there was a span of 12 bases. CDR1 is GTSNPN, CDR2 SVGIG, per germline (reference sequence). This chain's CDR3 is CAWSPGGAQPQHF. CDR3 nucleotides: TGTGCCTGGAGCCCTGGTGGGGCTCAGCCCCAGCATTTT.

This chain connects TRBV2 to TRBJ2-3, with a weak D call TRBD1 (6 bases). CDR1 and CDR2 (germline): SNHLY, FYNNEI. Trimming took 8 bases from V and 0 from J, leaving 12 bases between them. The CDR3 loop spans 14 amino acids. The CDR3 is CASRWTESTDTQYF. In DNA form, the CDR3 reads TGTGCCAGCCGATGGACAGAAAGCACAGATACGCAGTATTTT.

V gene TRBV11-2 combines with J gene TRBJ2-2; D is unclear. Between the trimmed V and J ends, which lost 6 bases and 6 bases, there was a span of 11 bases. Germline CDR1 and CDR2: SGHAT and FQNNGV. The CDR3 contains 13 residues. CDR3 residues: CASSFAPSGELFF. Here the CDR3 DNA reads TGTGCCAGCAGTTTCGCCCCCTCCGGGGAGCTGTTTTTT.

This clone was picked up one time. The chain is built from TRBV9 and TRBJ2-1; possible D gene TRBD1, 6 bases. Germline CDR1 is SGDLS and CDR2 is YYNGEE. V lost 0 bases and J lost 7, with 11 bases in between. This CDR3 spans 14 amino acids. The chain's CDR3 is CASSVEGQPNEQFF. The CDR3 DNA follows: TGTGCCAGCAGCGTAGAGGGACAACCTAATGAGCAGTTCTTC.

V usage is TRBV27 and J usage is TRBJ2-7; D gene uncertain. The germline CDR1 and CDR2 sequences are MNHEY and SMNVEV (reference sequence). Trimming removed 7 bases at V and 4 bases at J, with 17 bases between. The CDR3 length is 14 residues. The CDR3: CASTPTRAGYEQYF. The CDR3 DNA reads as TGTGCCAGCACTCCAACCCGGGCTGGGTACGAGCAGTACTTC.

The V and J genes are TRBV7-2 and TRBJ1-1; D remains unclear. The CDR3 loop spans 13 amino acids. Germline values: CDR1 SGHTA, CDR2 FQGNSA. Trimming took 1 base from V and 10 from J, leaving 13 bases between them. CDR3 sequence: CASSLGGQASAFF. The CDR3 DNA is TGTGCCAGCAGCTTAGGAGGTCAGGCGTCAGCTTTCTTT.